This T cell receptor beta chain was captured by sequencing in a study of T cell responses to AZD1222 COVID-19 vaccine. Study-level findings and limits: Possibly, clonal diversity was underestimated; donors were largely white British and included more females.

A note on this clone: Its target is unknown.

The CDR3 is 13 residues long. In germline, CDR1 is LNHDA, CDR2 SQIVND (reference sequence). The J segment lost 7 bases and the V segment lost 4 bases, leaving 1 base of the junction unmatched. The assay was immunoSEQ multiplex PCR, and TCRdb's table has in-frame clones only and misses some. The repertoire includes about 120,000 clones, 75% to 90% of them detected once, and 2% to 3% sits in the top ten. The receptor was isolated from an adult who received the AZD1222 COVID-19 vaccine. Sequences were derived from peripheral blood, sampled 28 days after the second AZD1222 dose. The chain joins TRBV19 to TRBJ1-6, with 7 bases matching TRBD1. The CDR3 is CASSTTGNSPLHF. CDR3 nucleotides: TGTGCCAGTAGTACGACAGGGAATTCACCCCTCCACTTT.